This T cell receptor (beta chain) was sequenced in a study of blood T cells in healthy people across ages. This clonotype was counted only a few times. Its specificity is unknown. A J-beta primer mix and a sample-barcoded 5' primer were used in a second PCR of about 7 to 12 cycles. Every single cDNA molecule received a tag from a template-switch adaptor with 12 random nucleotides. TCRdb reprocessed the 5' RACE reads with MiXCR, giving one entry per CDR3 protein. The sample has approximately 1,700,000 distinct CDR3 sequences; about two fifths are singletons. Study-level points and caveats: Unsorted PBMCs ruled out conclusive naive versus antigen-experienced comparison.

The specimen sequenced was blood. This receptor was identified in a human donor in good health.

The CDR3 DNA sequence: TGTGCCAGCAGCTTAGGCCTAGCGGGGGGGCCGGTCTACAATGAGCAGTTCTTC. It specifies CASSLGLAGGPVYNEQFF. This chain uses TRBV7-9 with TRBJ2-1, with 12 bases fitting TRBD2. Germline V gene sequence: CDR1 SEHNR, CDR2 FQNEAQ (reference sequence). J was trimmed by 3 bases and V by 1 base; bases with no gene match: 7. The CDR3 is 18 residues long.